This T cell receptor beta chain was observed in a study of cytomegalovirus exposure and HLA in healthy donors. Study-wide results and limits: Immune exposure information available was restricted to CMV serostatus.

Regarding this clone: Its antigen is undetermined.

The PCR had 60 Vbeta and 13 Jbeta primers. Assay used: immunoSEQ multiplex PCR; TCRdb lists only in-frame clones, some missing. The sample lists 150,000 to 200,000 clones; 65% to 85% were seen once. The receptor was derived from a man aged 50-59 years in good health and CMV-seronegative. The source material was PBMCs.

CDR3 DNA sequence: TGTGCCAGTAGCAGTGGACAGTATTTCCAAGAGACCCAGTACTTC. It yields the protein CASSSGQYFQETQYF. The gene calls are TRBV19 and TRBJ2-5; possibly TRBD1 for D (6 bases). From germline, CDR1 is LNHDA and CDR2 SQIVND (reference sequence). Trimming cost V 6 bases and J 1 base, with 15 bases left between them. This CDR3 region has 15 residues.